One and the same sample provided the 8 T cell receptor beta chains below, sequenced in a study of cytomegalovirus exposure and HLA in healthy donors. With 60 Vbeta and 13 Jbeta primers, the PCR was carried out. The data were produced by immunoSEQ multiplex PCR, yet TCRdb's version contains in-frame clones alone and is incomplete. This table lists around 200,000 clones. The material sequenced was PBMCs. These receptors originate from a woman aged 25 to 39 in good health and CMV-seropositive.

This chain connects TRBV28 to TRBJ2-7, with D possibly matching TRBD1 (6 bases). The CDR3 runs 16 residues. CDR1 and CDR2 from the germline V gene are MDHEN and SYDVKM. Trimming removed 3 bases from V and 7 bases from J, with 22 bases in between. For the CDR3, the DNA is TGTGCCAGCAGTTTCGCCGGCCCGGGACACCTGAGGGAGCAGTACTTC. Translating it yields CASSFAGPGHLREQYF.

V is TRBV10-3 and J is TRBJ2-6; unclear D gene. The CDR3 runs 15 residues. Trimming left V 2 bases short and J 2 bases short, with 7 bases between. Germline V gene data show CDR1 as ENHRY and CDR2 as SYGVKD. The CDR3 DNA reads TGTGCCATCAGTGAGACAACCCCTGGGGCCAACGTCCTGACTTTC. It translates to CAISETTPGANVLTF.

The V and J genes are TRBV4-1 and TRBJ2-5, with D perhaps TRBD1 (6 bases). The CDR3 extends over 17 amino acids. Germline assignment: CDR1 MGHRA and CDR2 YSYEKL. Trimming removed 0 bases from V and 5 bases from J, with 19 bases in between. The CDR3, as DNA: TGCGCCAGCAGCCAAGAGAAGGAAGGGACAAGTGTGGAGACCCAGTACTTC. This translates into CASSQEKEGTSVETQYF.

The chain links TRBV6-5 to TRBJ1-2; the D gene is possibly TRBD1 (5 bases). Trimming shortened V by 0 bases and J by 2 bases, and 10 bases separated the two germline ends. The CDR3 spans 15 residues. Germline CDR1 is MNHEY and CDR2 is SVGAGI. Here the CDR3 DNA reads TGTGCCAGCAGTTACTCGCAGGGTGGAAACTATGGCTACACCTTC. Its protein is CASSYSQGGNYGYTF.

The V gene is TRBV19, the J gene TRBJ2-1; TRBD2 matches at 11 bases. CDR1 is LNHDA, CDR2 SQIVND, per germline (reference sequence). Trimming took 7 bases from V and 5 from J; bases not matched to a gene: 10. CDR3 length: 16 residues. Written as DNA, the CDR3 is TGTGCCAGTACCGTAGGGGCTAGCGGGGGGAACAATGAGCAGTTCTTC. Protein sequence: CASTVGASGGNNEQFF.

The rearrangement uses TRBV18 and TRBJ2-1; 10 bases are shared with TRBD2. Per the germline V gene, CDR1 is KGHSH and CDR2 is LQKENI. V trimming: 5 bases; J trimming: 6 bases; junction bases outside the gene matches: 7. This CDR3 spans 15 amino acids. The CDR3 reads CASSGAGGPGNEQFF. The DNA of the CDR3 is TGTGCCAGCTCAGGAGCGGGAGGGCCGGGCAATGAGCAGTTCTTC.

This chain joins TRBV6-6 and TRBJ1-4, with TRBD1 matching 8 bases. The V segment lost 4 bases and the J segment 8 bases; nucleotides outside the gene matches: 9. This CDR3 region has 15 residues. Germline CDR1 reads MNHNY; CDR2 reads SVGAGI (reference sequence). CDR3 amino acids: CASSLMAGGKEKLFF. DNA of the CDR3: TGTGCCAGCAGTTTAATGGCAGGGGGCAAGGAAAAACTGTTTTTT.

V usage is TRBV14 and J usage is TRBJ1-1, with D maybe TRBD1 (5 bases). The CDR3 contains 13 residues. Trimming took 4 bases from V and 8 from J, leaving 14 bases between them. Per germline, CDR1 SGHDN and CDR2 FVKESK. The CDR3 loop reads CASSLPGRTEAFF. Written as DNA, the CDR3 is TGTGCCAGCAGCCTACCGGGGAGGACAGAAGCTTTCTTT.